A selection of T cell receptor beta chains follows, all from one sample in a study of control samples from healthy donors and cancer patients. Generated by immunoSEQ multiplex PCR, the TCRdb table keeps only in-frame clones and is missing some. The sample yields around 140,000 clones, about 93% seen once. Specimen: blood. The receptor source for this set is a man aged 40-55 years in good health. The CDR3 runs from the conserved cysteine through the conserved F or W. The D gene is left open where the match is weak. Clone size is stated in some rows and not others, as once, few, many or a class when expanded.

j_call: TRBJ1-6
clone_size: once
d_call: TRBD1
cdr3_length: 15
v_call: TRBV5-6
cdr3_aa: CASSPRTGINSPLHF
cdr3_nt: TGTGCCAGCAGCCCCAGGACAGGGATTAATTCACCCCTCCACTTT

j_call: TRBJ2-7
clone_size: once
d_call: TRBD2
cdr3_length: 14
v_call: TRBV2
cdr3_aa: CASIERGGFNEQYF
cdr3_nt: TGTGCCAGCATTGAGCGGGGGGGCTTCAACGAGCAGTACTTC

j_call: TRBJ2-3
clone_size: -
d_call: -
cdr3_length: 14
v_call: TRBV19
cdr3_aa: CASRLTGQTDTQYF
cdr3_nt: TGTGCCAGTAGACTCACTGGACAAACAGATACGCAGTATTTT

j_call: TRBJ1-2
clone_size: -
d_call: -
cdr3_length: 14
v_call: TRBV30
cdr3_aa: CAWSEKNFNYGYTF
cdr3_nt: TGTGCCTGGAGTGAGAAAAATTTTAACTATGGCTACACCTTC

j_call: TRBJ2-7
clone_size: -
d_call: TRBD1
cdr3_length: 14
v_call: TRBV5-4
cdr3_aa: CASSLGQGAYEQYF
cdr3_nt: TGTGCCAGCAGCTTGGGCCAGGGGGCTTACGAGCAGTACTTC

j_call: TRBJ1-5
clone_size: few
d_call: -
cdr3_length: 17
v_call: TRBV2
cdr3_aa: CASSELLTAYSNQPQHF
cdr3_nt: TGTGCCAGCAGTGAACTACTAACGGCTTATAGCAATCAGCCCCAGCATTTT

j_call: TRBJ1-3
clone_size: -
d_call: -
cdr3_length: 15
v_call: TRBV4-1
cdr3_aa: CASSQTETPGNTIYF
cdr3_nt: TGCGCCAGCAGCCAAACGGAGACTCCTGGAAACACCATATATTTT

j_call: TRBJ2-1
clone_size: -
d_call: TRBD2
cdr3_length: 15
v_call: TRBV5-1
cdr3_aa: CASTAGGNPYNEQFF
cdr3_nt: TGCGCCAGCACAGCGGGGGGAAACCCCTACAATGAGCAGTTCTTC

j_call: TRBJ1-1
clone_size: few
d_call: -
cdr3_length: 14
v_call: TRBV12-5
cdr3_aa: CASGLPPRGDEAFF
cdr3_nt: TGTGCTAGTGGTCTACCCCCCAGGGGCGATGAAGCTTTCTTT

j_call: TRBJ2-1
clone_size: -
d_call: TRBD1
cdr3_length: 15
v_call: TRBV19
cdr3_aa: CASSITQGVYNEQFF
cdr3_nt: TGTGCCAGTAGTATTACGCAGGGGGTCTACAATGAGCAGTTCTTC

j_call: TRBJ2-3
clone_size: -
d_call: TRBD2
cdr3_length: 15
v_call: TRBV7-3
cdr3_aa: CASSLSGGHTDTQYF
cdr3_nt: TGTGCCAGCAGCTTGAGCGGGGGACACACAGATACGCAGTATTTT

j_call: TRBJ2-3
clone_size: -
d_call: TRBD2
cdr3_length: 15
v_call: TRBV9
cdr3_aa: CASSVAGGAWDTQYF
cdr3_nt: TGTGCCAGCAGCGTGGCGGGGGGGGCCTGGGATACGCAGTATTTT

j_call: TRBJ1-1
clone_size: -
d_call: -
cdr3_length: 14
v_call: TRBV15
cdr3_aa: CATSRDTAGTEAFF
cdr3_nt: TGTGCCACCAGCAGAGATACTGCGGGCACTGAAGCTTTCTTT

j_call: TRBJ2-5
clone_size: -
d_call: -
cdr3_length: 17
v_call: TRBV21-1
cdr3_aa: CARIGLAVWDKQETQYF
cdr3_nt: TGTGCCAGGATCGGACTAGCGGTTTGGGATAAACAAGAGACCCAGTACTTC

j_call: TRBJ1-2
clone_size: -
d_call: -
cdr3_length: 13
v_call: TRBV3-1/TRBV3-2
cdr3_aa: CASSQVRSYGYTF
cdr3_nt: TGTGCCAGCAGCCAAGTAAGATCTTATGGCTACACCTTC

j_call: TRBJ2-1
clone_size: -
d_call: -
cdr3_length: 17
v_call: TRBV12-2
cdr3_aa: CASRLGLRDRYYNEQFF
cdr3_nt: TGTGCAAGTCGCTTAGGTCTCCGGGACAGGTATTACAATGAGCAGTTCTTC

j_call: TRBJ2-2
clone_size: once
d_call: -
cdr3_length: 13
v_call: TRBV12-3/TRBV12-4
cdr3_aa: CASSLGFAGELFF
cdr3_nt: TGTGCCAGCAGTTTAGGCTTCGCAGGGGAGCTGTTTTTT

j_call: TRBJ2-2
clone_size: -
d_call: -
cdr3_length: 18
v_call: TRBV7-3
cdr3_aa: CASSPGGRTVSTRRELFF
cdr3_nt: TGTGCCAGCAGCCCTGGGGGCCGGACAGTCAGTACCCGGCGGGAGCTGTTTTTT

j_call: TRBJ2-5
clone_size: -
d_call: TRBD1
cdr3_length: 15
v_call: TRBV3-1/TRBV3-2
cdr3_aa: CASSHRDRGHETQYF
cdr3_nt: TGTGCCAGCAGCCACCGGGACAGGGGGCATGAGACCCAGTACTTC

j_call: TRBJ2-5
clone_size: once
d_call: TRBD2
cdr3_length: 16
v_call: TRBV7-9
cdr3_aa: CASSLALLAGVETQYF
cdr3_nt: TGTGCCAGCAGCTTAGCGCTACTAGCGGGGGTGGAGACCCAGTACTTC

j_call: TRBJ2-5
clone_size: once
d_call: TRBD1
cdr3_length: 14
v_call: TRBV5-1
cdr3_aa: CASSPTGFVETQYF
cdr3_nt: TGCGCCAGCAGCCCGACAGGGTTTGTCGAGACCCAGTACTTC

j_call: TRBJ2-5
clone_size: -
d_call: TRBD2
cdr3_length: 15
v_call: TRBV6-5
cdr3_aa: CASSPTSGVGETQYF
cdr3_nt: TGTGCCAGCAGCCCGACTAGCGGGGTGGGGGAGACCCAGTACTTC

j_call: TRBJ1-1
clone_size: -
d_call: -
cdr3_length: 14
v_call: TRBV6-5
cdr3_aa: CASGRRPPGTEAFF
cdr3_nt: TGTGCCAGCGGCCGACGACCCCCCGGCACTGAAGCTTTCTTT

j_call: TRBJ1-3
clone_size: -
d_call: -
cdr3_length: 15
v_call: TRBV5-1
cdr3_aa: CASSLEGAVGNTIYF
cdr3_nt: TGCGCCAGCAGCTTGGAAGGGGCGGTCGGAAACACCATATATTTT

j_call: TRBJ1-2
clone_size: -
d_call: TRBD1
cdr3_length: 16
v_call: TRBV10-3
cdr3_aa: CAISEQSTRAGGGYTF
cdr3_nt: TGTGCCATCAGTGAGCAAAGCACGCGGGCAGGGGGTGGCTACACCTTC

j_call: TRBJ1-4
clone_size: -
d_call: -
cdr3_length: 10
v_call: TRBV6-6
cdr3_aa: CASSDEKLFF
cdr3_nt: TGTGCCAGCAGTGACGAAAAACTGTTTTTT

j_call: TRBJ2-1
clone_size: -
d_call: -
cdr3_length: 13
v_call: TRBV12-3/TRBV12-4
cdr3_aa: CASSLSFDNEQFF
cdr3_nt: TGTGCCAGCAGTTTAAGTTTTGACAATGAGCAGTTCTTC

j_call: TRBJ2-7
clone_size: -
d_call: TRBD2
cdr3_length: 15
v_call: TRBV6-5
cdr3_aa: CASSPTAGGSYEQYF
cdr3_nt: TGTGCCAGCAGCCCGACCGCCGGGGGGTCCTACGAGCAGTACTTC

j_call: TRBJ2-3
clone_size: -
d_call: TRBD1
cdr3_length: 18
v_call: TRBV27
cdr3_aa: CASSFRKGRDRVTDTQYF
cdr3_nt: TGTGCCAGCAGTTTCAGGAAGGGCCGGGACAGGGTAACAGATACGCAGTATTTT

j_call: TRBJ2-7
clone_size: -
d_call: -
cdr3_length: 10
v_call: TRBV7-7
cdr3_aa: CASSAYEQYF
cdr3_nt: TGTGCTAGCAGCGCGTACGAGCAGTACTTC

j_call: TRBJ1-4
clone_size: -
d_call: -
cdr3_length: 14
v_call: TRBV5-1
cdr3_aa: CASSLLGTDEKLFF
cdr3_nt: TGCGCCAGCAGCTTGTTAGGAACGGATGAAAAACTGTTTTTT

j_call: TRBJ1-2
clone_size: -
d_call: -
cdr3_length: 14
v_call: TRBV6-5
cdr3_aa: CASSSGEGGYGYTF
cdr3_nt: TGTGCCAGCAGCTCAGGGGAGGGGGGATATGGCTACACCTTC

j_call: TRBJ2-1
clone_size: -
d_call: -
cdr3_length: 13
v_call: TRBV10-3
cdr3_aa: CATRGSSYNEQFF
cdr3_nt: TGTGCCACACGGGGGAGCTCCTACAATGAGCAGTTCTTC

j_call: TRBJ2-1
clone_size: -
d_call: -
cdr3_length: 14
v_call: TRBV9
cdr3_aa: CASSVEDRRGWLFF
cdr3_nt: TGTGCCAGCAGCGTAGAAGATCGGAGAGGATGGCTGTTCTTC

j_call: TRBJ2-1
clone_size: -
d_call: TRBD2
cdr3_length: 16
v_call: TRBV29-1
cdr3_aa: CSVGPTASGANNEQFF
cdr3_nt: TGCAGCGTTGGCCCCACGGCTAGCGGGGCGAACAATGAGCAGTTCTTC

j_call: TRBJ1-1
clone_size: -
d_call: -
cdr3_length: 11
v_call: TRBV7-9
cdr3_aa: CASSLKAEAFF
cdr3_nt: TGTGCCAGCAGCTTAAAGGCTGAAGCTTTCTTT

j_call: TRBJ2-5
clone_size: -
d_call: -
cdr3_length: 15
v_call: TRBV4-2
cdr3_aa: CASSERGFSEETQYF
cdr3_nt: TGTGCCAGCAGCGAACGGGGTTTCTCAGAAGAGACCCAGTACTTC

j_call: TRBJ2-7
clone_size: -
d_call: TRBD1
cdr3_length: 13
v_call: TRBV28
cdr3_aa: CASESRGRYEQYF
cdr3_nt: TGTGCCAGCGAGTCAAGGGGGCGGTACGAGCAGTACTTC

j_call: TRBJ2-3
clone_size: -
d_call: -
cdr3_length: 11
v_call: TRBV9
cdr3_aa: CASGRADTQYF
cdr3_nt: TGTGCCAGCGGAAGGGCTGATACGCAGTATTTT

j_call: TRBJ1-4
clone_size: -
d_call: -
cdr3_length: 13
v_call: TRBV29-1
cdr3_aa: CSVSGGAGEKLFF
cdr3_nt: TGCAGCGTTTCCGGGGGCGCGGGTGAAAAACTGTTTTTT

j_call: TRBJ2-7
clone_size: -
d_call: -
cdr3_length: 11
v_call: TRBV12-5
cdr3_aa: CASGLSLEQYF
cdr3_nt: TGTGCTAGTGGTTTGTCTCTCGAGCAGTACTTC

j_call: TRBJ1-1
clone_size: -
d_call: -
cdr3_length: 14
v_call: TRBV18
cdr3_aa: CASSPPSMNTEAFF
cdr3_nt: TGTGCCAGCTCACCACCGTCCATGAACACTGAAGCTTTCTTT

j_call: TRBJ2-6
clone_size: -
d_call: -
cdr3_length: 15
v_call: TRBV5-1
cdr3_aa: CASSLGTSGANVLTF
cdr3_nt: TGCGCCAGCAGCTTGGGAACCTCTGGGGCCAACGTCCTGACTTTC

j_call: TRBJ1-5
clone_size: once
d_call: TRBD1
cdr3_length: 14
v_call: TRBV28
cdr3_aa: CASQGGGPNQPQHF
cdr3_nt: TGTGCCAGCCAGGGGGGGGGACCTAATCAGCCCCAGCATTTT

j_call: TRBJ2-1
clone_size: -
d_call: -
cdr3_length: 14
v_call: TRBV7-9
cdr3_aa: CASSLTGTGNEQFF
cdr3_nt: TGTGCCAGCAGCTTGACCGGGACTGGCAATGAGCAGTTCTTC

j_call: TRBJ1-4
clone_size: once
d_call: -
cdr3_length: 15
v_call: TRBV2
cdr3_aa: CASSEVETFKETRFF
cdr3_nt: TGTGCCAGCAGTGAGGTGGAGACATTCAAGGAAACTAGATTTTTT

j_call: TRBJ1-1
clone_size: -
d_call: -
cdr3_length: 11
v_call: TRBV10-3
cdr3_aa: CAAGLNTEAFF
cdr3_nt: TGTGCCGCTGGGCTGAACACTGAAGCTTTCTTT

j_call: TRBJ1-1
clone_size: -
d_call: -
cdr3_length: 16
v_call: TRBV5-1
cdr3_aa: CASRPKVSQLDTEAFF
cdr3_nt: TGCGCCAGCAGGCCGAAAGTCTCTCAGTTGGACACTGAAGCTTTCTTT

j_call: TRBJ2-7
clone_size: -
d_call: -
cdr3_length: 11
v_call: TRBV27
cdr3_aa: CASGPLAKQYF
cdr3_nt: TGTGCCAGCGGCCCATTGGCAAAGCAGTACTTC

j_call: TRBJ1-6
clone_size: -
d_call: TRBD1
cdr3_length: 15
v_call: TRBV5-1
cdr3_aa: CASSPDRGNNSPLHF
cdr3_nt: TGCGCCAGCAGCCCGGACAGGGGAAATAATTCACCCCTCCACTTT

j_call: TRBJ1-6
clone_size: -
d_call: TRBD1
cdr3_length: 16
v_call: TRBV19
cdr3_aa: CASSQGQRSYNSPLHF
cdr3_nt: TGTGCCAGTAGTCAGGGACAGCGCTCCTATAATTCACCCCTCCACTTT

j_call: TRBJ2-5
clone_size: -
d_call: -
cdr3_length: 13
v_call: TRBV29-1
cdr3_aa: CSAYLMGSETQYF
cdr3_nt: TGCAGCGCTTACCTCATGGGGTCAGAGACCCAGTACTTC

j_call: TRBJ2-2
clone_size: -
d_call: TRBD1
cdr3_length: 22
v_call: TRBV5-1
cdr3_aa: CASSPHSSVVNRGRRNTGELFF
cdr3_nt: TGCGCCAGCAGCCCCCACTCCTCCGTGGTCAACAGGGGGCGAAGGAACACCGGGGAGCTGTTTTTT

j_call: TRBJ1-5
clone_size: -
d_call: TRBD1
cdr3_length: 13
v_call: TRBV27
cdr3_aa: CASSTGQYQPQHF
cdr3_nt: TGTGCCAGCAGCACGGGACAGTATCAGCCCCAGCATTTT